This T cell receptor beta chain was recovered during a study of cytomegalovirus exposure and HLA in healthy donors. Vbeta (60) and Jbeta (13) primers were used in the PCR. Some clones are missing from TCRdb's copy, which holds only in-frame ones; the method was immunoSEQ multiplex PCR. The sample lists approximately 150,000 clones; roughly three quarters were seen once. The source of this sequence is a woman aged 35 to 49 in good health and CMV-seronegative. Sequenced material: PBMCs.

The CDR3 DNA reads as TGTGCCAGTACCTCCCGGGTAGGGGTGACAGAGACCCAGTACTTC. Translating gives CASTSRVGVTETQYF. The V gene is TRBV19, the J gene TRBJ2-5, with a tentative D call TRBD1 (5 bases). The CDR3 totals 15 residues. CDR1 LNHDA and CDR2 SQIVND come from the germline V gene (reference sequence). Trimming took off 7 bases at V and 4 bases at J, with 19 bases between the two ends.